This T cell receptor beta chain derives from a study of blood T cell repertoires in COVID-19. In the study overall: The United States, Italy and Spain supplied acute and convalescent COVID-19 samples. Sources were T cells, B-cell-depleted T cells, or PBMCs; the material itself was cDNA or gDNA.

Across 20 to 25 US areas, participants ranged in age from about 18 to 100 years. Participants' reported clinical history set cohort assignment. There are 17 residues in the CDR3. Trimming pared 5 bases from V and 1 base from J, leaving 18 bases between. The germline V gene has CDR1 SGHVS and CDR2 FQNEAQ. Sequencing used immunoSEQ multiplex PCR; TCRdb keeps in-frame clones, though not all of them. The data show fewer than 450,000 clones, more than 75% seen once. Sequencing was carried out using PBMCs or T cells enriched from blood (not recorded which). This TCR came from a woman aged 30 to 39 who had recovered from COVID-19. The V gene is TRBV7-8, the J gene TRBJ2-1, with D perhaps matching TRBD2 (5 bases). The CDR3 loop reads CASSTVRGGISYNEQFF. The DNA for the CDR3 is TGTGCCAGCAGCACCGTTCGGGGTGGGATTTCCTACAATGAGCAGTTCTTC. Full variable domain (rest looked up from reference TRBV7-8 and TRBJ2-1): GAGVSQSPRYKVAKRGQDVALRCDPISGHVSLFWYQQALGQGPEFLTYFQNEAQLDKSGLPSDRFFAERPEGSVSTLKIQRTQQEDSAVYLCASSTVRGGISYNEQFFGPGTRLTVL.